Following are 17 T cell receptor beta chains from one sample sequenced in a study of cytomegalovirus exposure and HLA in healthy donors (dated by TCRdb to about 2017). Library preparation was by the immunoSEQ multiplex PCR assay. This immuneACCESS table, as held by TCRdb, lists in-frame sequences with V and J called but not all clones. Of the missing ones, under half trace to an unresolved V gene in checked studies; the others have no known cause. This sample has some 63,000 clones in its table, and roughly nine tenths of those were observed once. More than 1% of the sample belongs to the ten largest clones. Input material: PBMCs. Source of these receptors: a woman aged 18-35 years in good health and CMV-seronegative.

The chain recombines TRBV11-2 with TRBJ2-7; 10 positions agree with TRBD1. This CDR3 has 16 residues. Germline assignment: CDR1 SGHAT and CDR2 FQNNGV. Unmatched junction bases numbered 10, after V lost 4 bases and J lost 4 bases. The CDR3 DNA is TGTGCCAGCAGCTCTAAACCGGGACAGGGGTGGTACGAGCAGTACTTC. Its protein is CASSSKPGQGWYEQYF. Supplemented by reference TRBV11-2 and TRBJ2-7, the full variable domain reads EAGVAQSPRYKIIEKRQSVAFWCNPISGHATLYWYQQILGQGPKLLIQFQNNGVVDDSQLPKDRFSAERLKGVDSTLKIQPAKLEDSAVYLCASSSKPGQGWYEQYFGPGTRLTVT.

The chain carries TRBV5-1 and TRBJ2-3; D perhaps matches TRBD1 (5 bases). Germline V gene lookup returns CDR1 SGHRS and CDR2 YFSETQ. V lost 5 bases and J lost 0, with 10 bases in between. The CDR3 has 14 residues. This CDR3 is CASRDTPSTDTQYF. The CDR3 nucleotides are TGCGCCAGCAGGGACACACCTAGCACAGATACGCAGTATTTT.

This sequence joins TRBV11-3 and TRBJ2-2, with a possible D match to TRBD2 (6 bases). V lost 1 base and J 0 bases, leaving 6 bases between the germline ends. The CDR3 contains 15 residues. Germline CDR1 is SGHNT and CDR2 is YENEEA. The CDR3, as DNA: TGTGCCAGCAGCTTAGGGACTACGAACACCGGGGAGCTGTTTTTT. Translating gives CASSLGTTNTGELFF.

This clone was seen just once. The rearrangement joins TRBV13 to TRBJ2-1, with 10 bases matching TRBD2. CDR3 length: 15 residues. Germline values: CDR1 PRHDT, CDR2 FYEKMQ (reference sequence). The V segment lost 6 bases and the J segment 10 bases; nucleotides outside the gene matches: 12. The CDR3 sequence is CASSHPTAGGSEQFF. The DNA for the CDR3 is TGTGCCAGCAGTCATCCGACAGCGGGAGGGAGCGAGCAGTTCTTC.

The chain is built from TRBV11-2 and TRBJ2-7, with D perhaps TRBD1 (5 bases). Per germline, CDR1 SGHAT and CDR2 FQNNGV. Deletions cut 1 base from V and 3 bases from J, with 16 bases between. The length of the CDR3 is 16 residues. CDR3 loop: CASSLAQAQGVYEQYF. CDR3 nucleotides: TGTGCCAGCAGCTTAGCCCAGGCTCAAGGGGTCTACGAGCAGTACTTC.

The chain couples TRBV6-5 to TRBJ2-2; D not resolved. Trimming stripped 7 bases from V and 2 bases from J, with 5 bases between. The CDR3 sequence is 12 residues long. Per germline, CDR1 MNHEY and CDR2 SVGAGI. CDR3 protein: CASTRNTGELFF. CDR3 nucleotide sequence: TGTGCCAGCACGCGTAACACCGGGGAGCTGTTTTTT.

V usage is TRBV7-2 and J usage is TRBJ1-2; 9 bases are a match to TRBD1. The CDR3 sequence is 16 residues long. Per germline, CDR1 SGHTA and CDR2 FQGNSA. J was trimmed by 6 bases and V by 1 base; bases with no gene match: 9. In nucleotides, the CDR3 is TGTGCCAGCAGCTTAGTGTTTGGGACAGGGAGGAATGGCTACACCTTC. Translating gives CASSLVFGTGRNGYTF.

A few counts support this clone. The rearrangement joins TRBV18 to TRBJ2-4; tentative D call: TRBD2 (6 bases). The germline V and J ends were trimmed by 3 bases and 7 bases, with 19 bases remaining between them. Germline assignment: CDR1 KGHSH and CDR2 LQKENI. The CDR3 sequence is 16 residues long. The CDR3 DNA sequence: TGTGCCAGCTCACCGAACGCCGGTGGAGGGGCGAACATTCAGTACTTC. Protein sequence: CASSPNAGGGANIQYF. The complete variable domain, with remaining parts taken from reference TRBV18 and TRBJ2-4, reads NAGVMQNPRHLVRRRGQEARLRCSPMKGHSHVYWYRQLPEEGLKFMVYLQKENIIDESGMPKERFSAEFPKEGPSILRIQQVVRGDSAAYFCASSPNAGGGANIQYFGAGTRLSVL.

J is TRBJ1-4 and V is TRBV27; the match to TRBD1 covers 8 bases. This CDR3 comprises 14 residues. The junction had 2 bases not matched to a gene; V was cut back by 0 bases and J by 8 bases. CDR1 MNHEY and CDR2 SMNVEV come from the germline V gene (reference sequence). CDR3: CASSLSRQGEKLFF. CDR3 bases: TGTGCCAGCAGTTTATCTCGACAGGGGGAAAAACTGTTTTTT.

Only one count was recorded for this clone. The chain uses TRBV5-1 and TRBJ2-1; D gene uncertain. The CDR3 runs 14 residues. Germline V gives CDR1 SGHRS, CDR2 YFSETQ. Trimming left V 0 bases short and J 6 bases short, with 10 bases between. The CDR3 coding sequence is TGCGCCAGCAGCTTGGGGGTCGGGTCCAATGAGCAGTTCTTC. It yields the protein CASSLGVGSNEQFF.

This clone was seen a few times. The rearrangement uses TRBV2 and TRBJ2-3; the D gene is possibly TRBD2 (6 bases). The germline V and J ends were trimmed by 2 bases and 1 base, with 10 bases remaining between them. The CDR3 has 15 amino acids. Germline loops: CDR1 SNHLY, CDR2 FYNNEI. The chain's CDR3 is CASSETWEGTDTQYF. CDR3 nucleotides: TGTGCCAGCAGTGAAACCTGGGAGGGCACAGATACGCAGTATTTT. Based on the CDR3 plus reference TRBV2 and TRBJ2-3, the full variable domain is EPEVTQTPSHQVTQMGQEVILRCVPISNHLYFYWYRQILGQKVEFLVSFYNNEISEKSEIFDDQFSVERPDGSNFTLKIRSTKLEDSAMYFCASSETWEGTDTQYFGPGTRLTVL.

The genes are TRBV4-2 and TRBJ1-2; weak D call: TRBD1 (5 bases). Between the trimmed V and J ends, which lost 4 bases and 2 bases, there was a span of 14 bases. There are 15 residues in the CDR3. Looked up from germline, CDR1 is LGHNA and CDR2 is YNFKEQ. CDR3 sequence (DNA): TGTGCCAGCAGCCCTCGCGGGGACGGGAACTATGGCTACACCTTC. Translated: CASSPRGDGNYGYTF.

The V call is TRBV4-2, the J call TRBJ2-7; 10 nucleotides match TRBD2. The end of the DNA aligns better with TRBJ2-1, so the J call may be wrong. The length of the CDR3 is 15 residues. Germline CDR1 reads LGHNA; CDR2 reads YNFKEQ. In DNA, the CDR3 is TGTGCCAGCAGCCCCGGACTAGCGGAACGTAATGAGCAGTTCTTC. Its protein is CASSPGLAERNEQFF.

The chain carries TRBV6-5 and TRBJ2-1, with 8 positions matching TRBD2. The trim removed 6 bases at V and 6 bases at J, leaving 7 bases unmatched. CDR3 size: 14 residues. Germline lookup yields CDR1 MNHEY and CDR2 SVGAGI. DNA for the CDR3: TGTGCCAGCAGATATCCCGGGGGGGGCAATGAGCAGTTCTTC. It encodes CASRYPGGGNEQFF.

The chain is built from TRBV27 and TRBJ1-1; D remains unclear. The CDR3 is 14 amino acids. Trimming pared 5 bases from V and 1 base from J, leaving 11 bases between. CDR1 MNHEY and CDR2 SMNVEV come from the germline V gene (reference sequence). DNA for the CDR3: TGTGCCAGCAGTCAGGCGCGGGGGAACACTGAAGCTTTCTTT. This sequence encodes CASSQARGNTEAFF.

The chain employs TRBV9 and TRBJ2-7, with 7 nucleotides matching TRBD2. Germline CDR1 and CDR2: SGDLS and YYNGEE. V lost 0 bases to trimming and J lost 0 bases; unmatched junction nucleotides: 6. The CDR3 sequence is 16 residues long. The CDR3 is CASSVGGSGISYEQYF. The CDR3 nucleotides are TGTGCCAGCAGCGTAGGGGGAAGCGGGATCTCCTACGAGCAGTACTTC.

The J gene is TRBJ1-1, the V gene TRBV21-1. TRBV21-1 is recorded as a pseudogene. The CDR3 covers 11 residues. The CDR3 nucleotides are TGTGCCAGCAGCAAAGCCGAGCGCGCTTTCTTT. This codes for CASSKAERAFF.